The 24 T cell receptor beta chains listed next were all sequenced from one sample in a study of OX40 agonist ivuxolimab in advanced cancers. Data came from immunoSEQ multiplex PCR; TCRdb stores just in-frame clones and leaves some out. There are tens of thousands of clones in the sample; nearly 95% occur only once, and 9.4% lies in the top ten. This material consisted of CD4+ or CD8+ T cells sorted from blood, taken in a trial of the OX40 agonist ivuxolimab. Receptors were obtained from an adult with an advanced solid tumor such as melanoma, head and neck, liver or kidney cancer.

This sequence joins TRBV6-1 and TRBJ1-2; D unclear. The CDR3 is 13 amino acids. Germline lookup yields CDR1 MNHNS and CDR2 SASEGT. V lost 11 bases to trimming and J lost 3 bases, with 16 bases between them. For the CDR3, the DNA is TGTGCCTCGGACGTCGGAGCTTACTATGGCTACACCTTC. Translated: CASDVGAYYGYTF.

The chain uses TRBV12-5 and TRBJ1-1, with D possibly TRBD1 on 6 matching bases. V dropped 8 bases and J dropped 11 bases, with 21 bases sitting between them. Per the germline V gene, CDR1 is LGHNT and CDR2 is FRNRAP. The CDR3 has 13 amino acids. This chain's CDR3 is CASSPQQQGDAFF. In DNA, the CDR3 is TGTGCTAGTTCCCCCCAACAACAGGGTGACGCTTTCTTT.

The V and J genes are TRBV19 and TRBJ1-2; D gene unclear. CDR1 is LNHDA and CDR2 is SQIVND in the germline V gene (reference sequence). CDR3 length equals 13 residues. Trimming removed 4 bases from V and 0 bases from J, with 6 bases in between. CDR3 sequence reads: CASSSQANYGYTF. The CDR3 DNA sequence: TGTGCCAGTAGTAGTCAAGCTAACTATGGCTACACCTTC.

The chain joins TRBV6-5 to TRBJ2-2; D tentatively fits TRBD1 or TRBD2 (5 bases each). CDR3 length: 14 amino acids. The V end lost 4 bases, the J end lost 5 bases, and 11 bases lay between the germline ends. Germline lookup yields CDR1 MNHEY and CDR2 SVGAGI. CDR3 nucleotides: TGTGCCAGCAGTTCGGGACCGGCGACCGGGGAGCTGTTTTTT. Protein product: CASSSGPATGELFF.

The J gene is TRBJ1-4, the V gene TRBV11-2; D uncertain. Trimming pared 3 bases from V and 8 bases from J, leaving 7 bases between. The CDR3 consists of 12 residues. Germline CDR1 reads SGHAT; CDR2 reads FQNNGV. The CDR3 here is CASSFDGEKLFF. The CDR3 DNA reads TGTGCCAGCAGCTTCGATGGGGAAAAACTGTTTTTT.

CDR3 residues: CASSAVWDLSSGNTIYF. The CDR3 DNA follows: TGTGCCAGCAGCGCCGTGTGGGACCTAAGCTCTGGAAACACCATATATTTT. The rearrangement joins TRBV2 to TRBJ1-3; weak D call: TRBD1 (5 bases). CDR1 is SNHLY, CDR2 FYNNEI, per germline. The V and J ends lost 6 bases and 0 bases respectively, with 18 bases between them. This CDR3 is 17 amino acids long.

This chain joins TRBV6-5 and TRBJ2-2; D call uncertain. The CDR3 consists of 13 residues. Between the trimmed V and J ends, which lost 2 bases and 7 bases, there was a span of 8 bases. Germline lookup yields CDR1 MNHEY and CDR2 SVGAGI. The CDR3, as DNA: TGTGCCAGCAGTTACCTTTTTTTCGGGGAGCTGTTTTTT. Amino acids: CASSYLFFGELFF.

This chain links TRBV7-2 with TRBJ2-7; 11 bases fit TRBD2. CDR1 is SGHTA, CDR2 FQGNSA, per germline. The CDR3 consists of 16 residues. With 5 bases clipped from V and 3 bases from J, the junction kept 9 bases outside the gene matches. The CDR3 protein is CASSRISGGAVYEQYF. The CDR3 nucleotides read TGTGCCAGCAGCCGAATTAGCGGGGGGGCCGTCTACGAGCAGTACTTC.

This clone was detected only a few times. The genes are TRBV10-3 and TRBJ2-7; the match to TRBD2 covers 13 bases. Trimming at V came to 6 bases and at J to 2 bases, leaving 4 bases not matched to a gene. The germline V gene has CDR1 ENHRY and CDR2 SYGVKD. The CDR3 covers 15 residues. The CDR3 protein is CAISGTSGDTYEQYF. In DNA form, the CDR3 reads TGTGCCATCAGCGGGACTAGCGGGGATACCTACGAGCAGTACTTC.

This chain joins TRBV6-5 and TRBJ2-1; the D gene could be TRBD1 or TRBD2 (5 bases each). Germline V gene lookup returns CDR1 MNHEY and CDR2 SVGAGI. Trimming shortened V by 9 bases and J by 1 base, and 10 bases separated the two germline ends. This CDR3 is built from 13 residues. CDR3 sequence: CASGTASYNEQFF. DNA of the CDR3: TGTGCCAGTGGGACCGCATCCTACAATGAGCAGTTCTTC.

The chain joins TRBV5-4 to TRBJ1-2, with 7 bases fitting TRBD1. This CDR3 has 13 residues. Trimming cost V 5 bases and J 3 bases; bases outside gene matches: 4. CDR1 SGHNT and CDR2 YYREEE come from the germline V gene (reference sequence). CDR3 sequence: CASSPGQDYGYTF. As DNA, the CDR3 is TGTGCCAGCAGTCCAGGACAGGACTATGGCTACACCTTC.

The V and J genes are TRBV6-9 and TRBJ2-3; unclear D gene. The CDR3 runs to 10 residues. Germline V gene sequence: CDR1 MNHGY, CDR2 SVAAGI. Trimming removed 7 bases at V and 6 bases at J, with 5 bases between. As DNA, the CDR3 is TGTGCCAGCAACTGGGATACGCAGTATTTT. This codes for CASNWDTQYF.

This clone has just one count. The chain recombines TRBV10-3 with TRBJ1-2, with 8 nucleotides matching TRBD1. In germline, CDR1 is ENHRY, CDR2 SYGVKD. This CDR3 is built from 16 residues. V lost 2 bases to trimming and J lost 4 bases; unmatched junction nucleotides: 9. CDR3 in amino acids: CAISEPGQALGYGYTF. The CDR3 nucleotides are TGTGCCATCAGTGAGCCGGGACAGGCGCTGGGCTATGGCTACACCTTC.

The chain has TRBV6-9 and TRBJ1-5, with 7 bases that match TRBD1. This CDR3 has 15 residues. Germline assignment: CDR1 MNHGY and CDR2 SVAAGI. After removal of 5 bases from V and 3 bases from J, the junction contained 7 bases not matched to a gene. CDR3 residues: CASSPFQGVNQPQHF. The CDR3 region has the DNA TGTGCCAGCAGTCCCTTTCAGGGGGTCAATCAGCCCCAGCATTTT.

This clone appeared once. The chain carries TRBV6-5 and TRBJ1-1; D not resolved. Germline CDR1 is MNHEY and CDR2 is SVGAGI. The CDR3 is 15 amino acids. The V gene lost 4 bases and the J gene lost 0 bases, with 12 bases spanning the gap. CDR3 DNA: TGTGCCAGCAGTTCCCGGACGGGCCTGAACACTGAAGCTTTCTTT. Protein product: CASSSRTGLNTEAFF.

The gene calls are TRBV6-5 and TRBJ2-7; D is ambiguous. With 7 bases removed from V and 5 bases from J, the gap between germline ends came to 18 bases. Germline CDR1 and CDR2: MNHEY and SVGAGI. The CDR3 is made up of 14 amino acids. The CDR3 sequence is CASTQRLEKHEQYF. The CDR3 DNA is TGTGCCAGCACCCAACGATTAGAGAAGCACGAGCAGTACTTC.

This clone was recorded only once. The chain combines TRBV29-1 with TRBJ1-3, with TRBD1 as a possible D gene (5 bases). V lost 0 bases to trimming and J lost 4 bases, with 13 bases between them. Germline V lookup: CDR1 SQVTM, CDR2 ANQGSEA. The CDR3 runs to 15 residues. In DNA, the CDR3 is TGCAGCGTTGAAGATCCCGGGACGAGGGGAAACACCATATATTTT. It translates to CSVEDPGTRGNTIYF.

The V and J genes are TRBV7-6 and TRBJ2-7, with TRBD2 as a possible D gene (6 bases). V dropped 0 bases and J dropped 0 bases, with 12 bases sitting between them. CDR1 and CDR2 (germline): SGHVS, FNYEAQ. This CDR3 comprises 16 residues. CDR3 amino acids: CASSLAEGLSSYEQYF. The CDR3 nucleotides are TGTGCCAGCAGCTTAGCGGAGGGGTTGAGCTCCTACGAGCAGTACTTC.

The chain has TRBV27 and TRBJ2-5, with D possibly called TRBD1 or TRBD2 (7 bases each). The germline V gene has CDR1 MNHEY and CDR2 SMNVEV (reference sequence). With 0 bases removed from V and 4 bases from J, the gap between germline ends came to 24 bases. There are 19 residues in the CDR3. CDR3 DNA: TGTGCCAGCAGTTTATCACGAGCGGGGACCTTCAGGGGGGGAGAGACCCAGTACTTC. Protein sequence: CASSLSRAGTFRGGETQYF.

The V and J genes are TRBV19 and TRBJ1-1; TRBD1 matches at 12 bases. This CDR3 is 14 amino acids long. Germline trimming cut 5 bases from V and 6 bases from J; bases unmatched to any gene: 4. The germline V gene encodes CDR1 LNHDA and CDR2 SQIVND (reference sequence). CDR3 bases: TGTGCCAGTAGTCTCTGGGACAGGGGGCCTGAAGCTTTCTTT. Translating gives CASSLWDRGPEAFF. The variable domain in full, completed from reference TRBV19 and TRBJ1-1, reads DGGITQSPKYLFRKEGQNVTLSCEQNLNHDAMYWYRQDPGQGLRLIYYSQIVNDFQKGDIAEGYSVSREKKESFPLTVTSAQKNPTAFYLCASSLWDRGPEAFFGQGTRLTVV.

The rearrangement joins TRBV6-1 to TRBJ2-7; the D gene is possibly TRBD1 (5 bases). The germline V gene has CDR1 MNHNS and CDR2 SASEGT. The CDR3 consists of 12 residues. Deletions cut 0 bases from V and 12 bases from J, with 12 bases between. For the CDR3, the DNA is TGTGCCAGCAGTGAAGCGGGGCCGAAAGTGTACTTC. Residues: CASSEAGPKVYF.

The CDR3 nucleotides are TGTGCCAGCAGCGGGTGGACAGGGGAAATCTATGGCTACACCTTC. Translated: CASSGWTGEIYGYTF. V gene TRBV21-1 combines with J gene TRBJ1-2; the D segment call TRBD1 is taken from the table without a DNA check. TRBV21-1 is shown as a pseudogene. The CDR3 covers 15 residues.

The CDR3 DNA reads TGTGCCAGCAGCTTAGGTGAGCCTCTCTCCTACGAGCAGTACTTC. Encoded protein: CASSLGEPLSYEQYF. The chain uses TRBV11-1 and TRBJ2-7, with D unclear. Germline-derived CDR1 and CDR2 are SGHAT and FQDESV (reference sequence). Trimming left V 1 base short and J 0 bases short, with 10 bases between. This CDR3 spans 15 amino acids. The variable domain in full, with the rest retrieved from reference TRBV11-1 and TRBJ2-7, is EAEVAQSPRYKITEKSQAVAFWCDPISGHATLYWYRQILGQGPELLVQFQDESVVDDSQLPKDRFSAERLKGVDSTLKIQPAELGDSAMYLCASSLGEPLSYEQYFGPGTRLTVT.

The chain recombines TRBV19 with TRBJ1-1; TRBD1 is a possible D gene (5 bases). Germline V gene data show CDR1 as LNHDA and CDR2 as SQIVND (reference sequence). Trimming cost V 3 bases and J 11 bases, with 13 bases left between them. This CDR3 has 12 residues. Written as DNA, the CDR3 is TGTGCCAGTAGTATGGGGGACCAGACGGCTTTCTTT. The encoded protein is CASSMGDQTAFF.